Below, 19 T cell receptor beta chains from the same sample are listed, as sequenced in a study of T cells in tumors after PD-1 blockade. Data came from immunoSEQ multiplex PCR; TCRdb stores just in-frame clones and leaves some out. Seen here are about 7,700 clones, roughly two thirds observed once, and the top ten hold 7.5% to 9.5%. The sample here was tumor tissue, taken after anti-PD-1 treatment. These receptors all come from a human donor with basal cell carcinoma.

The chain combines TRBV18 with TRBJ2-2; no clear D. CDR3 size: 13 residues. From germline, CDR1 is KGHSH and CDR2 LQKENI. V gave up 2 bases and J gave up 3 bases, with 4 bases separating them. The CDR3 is CASSPRYTGELFF. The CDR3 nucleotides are TGTGCCAGCTCACCAAGGTACACCGGGGAGCTGTTTTTT.

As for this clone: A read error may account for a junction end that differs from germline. The CDR3 sequence: CAWSVRPGQGRDF. The CDR3 region has the DNA TGTGCCTGGAGTGTACGCCCCGGACAAGGACGGGACTTC. This rearrangement joins TRBV30 to TRBJ2-5, with D tentatively TRBD1 (5 bases). CDR3 length equals 13 residues. Germline CDR1 and CDR2: GTSNPN and SVGIG (reference sequence).

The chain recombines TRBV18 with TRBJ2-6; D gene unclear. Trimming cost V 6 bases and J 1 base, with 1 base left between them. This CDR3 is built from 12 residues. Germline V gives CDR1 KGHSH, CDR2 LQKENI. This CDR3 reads CASSSGANVLTF. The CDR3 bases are TGTGCCAGCTCGTCTGGGGCCAACGTCCTGACTTTC.

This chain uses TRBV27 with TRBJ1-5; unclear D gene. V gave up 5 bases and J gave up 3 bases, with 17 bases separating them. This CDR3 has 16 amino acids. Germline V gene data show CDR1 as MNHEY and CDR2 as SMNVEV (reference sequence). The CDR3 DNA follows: TGTGCCAGCAGTCCCCTCGGGAACGAGGTCAATCAGCCCCAGCATTTT. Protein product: CASSPLGNEVNQPQHF.

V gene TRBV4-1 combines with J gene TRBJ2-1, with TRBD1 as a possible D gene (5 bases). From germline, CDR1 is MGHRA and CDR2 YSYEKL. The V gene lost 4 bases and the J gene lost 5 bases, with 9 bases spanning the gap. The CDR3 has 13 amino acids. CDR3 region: CASSLKDNNEQFF. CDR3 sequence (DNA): TGCGCCAGCAGCCTAAAGGACAACAATGAGCAGTTCTTC.

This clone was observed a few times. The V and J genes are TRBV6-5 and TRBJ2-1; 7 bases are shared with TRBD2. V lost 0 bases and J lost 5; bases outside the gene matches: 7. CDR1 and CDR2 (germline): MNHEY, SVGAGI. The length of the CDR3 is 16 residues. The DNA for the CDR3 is TGTGCCAGCAGTTACTCGATAACGGGAGGTAACAATGAGCAGTTCTTC. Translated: CASSYSITGGNNEQFF.

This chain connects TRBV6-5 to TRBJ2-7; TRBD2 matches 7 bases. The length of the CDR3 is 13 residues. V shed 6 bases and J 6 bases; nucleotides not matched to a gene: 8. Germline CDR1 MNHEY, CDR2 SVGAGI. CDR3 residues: CASSRRGEGEQYF. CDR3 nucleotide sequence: TGTGCCAGCAGCCGAAGAGGGGAGGGCGAGCAGTACTTC.

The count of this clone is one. DNA for the CDR3: TGTGCCACCGACCGGGGTGGGGCCTACAATGAGCAGTTCTTC. This encodes CATDRGGAYNEQFF. This chain uses TRBV10-3 with TRBJ2-1; a possible D gene is TRBD2 (5 bases). In germline, CDR1 is ENHRY, CDR2 SYGVKD. V was pared by 10 bases and J by 2 bases, with 15 bases between. The CDR3 consists of 14 residues.

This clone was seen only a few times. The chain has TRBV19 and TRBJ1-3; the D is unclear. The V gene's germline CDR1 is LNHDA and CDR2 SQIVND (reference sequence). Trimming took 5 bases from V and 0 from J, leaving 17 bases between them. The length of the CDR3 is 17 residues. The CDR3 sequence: CASSETSTASSGNTIYF. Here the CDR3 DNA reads TGTGCCAGTAGTGAGACCTCGACCGCCAGCTCTGGAAACACCATATATTTT.

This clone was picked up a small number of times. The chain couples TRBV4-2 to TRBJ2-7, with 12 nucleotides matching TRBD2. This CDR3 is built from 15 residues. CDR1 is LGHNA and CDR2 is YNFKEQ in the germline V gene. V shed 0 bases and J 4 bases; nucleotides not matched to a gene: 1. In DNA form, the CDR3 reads TGTGCCAGCAGCCAAGAGACTAGCGGGAGTTACGAGCAGTACTTC. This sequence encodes CASSQETSGSYEQYF.

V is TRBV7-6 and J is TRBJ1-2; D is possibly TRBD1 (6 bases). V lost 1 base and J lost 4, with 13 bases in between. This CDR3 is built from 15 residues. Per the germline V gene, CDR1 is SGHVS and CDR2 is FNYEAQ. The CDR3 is CASSLGPGAAYGYTF. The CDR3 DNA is TGTGCCAGCAGCTTAGGTCCGGGGGCGGCCTATGGCTACACCTTC.

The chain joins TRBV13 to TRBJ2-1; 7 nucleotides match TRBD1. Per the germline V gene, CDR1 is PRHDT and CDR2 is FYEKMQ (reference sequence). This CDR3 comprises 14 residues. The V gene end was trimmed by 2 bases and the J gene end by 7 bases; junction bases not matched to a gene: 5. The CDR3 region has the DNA TGTGCCAGCAGCTTAACAGGGGACGGGAATGAGCAGTTCTTC. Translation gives CASSLTGDGNEQFF.

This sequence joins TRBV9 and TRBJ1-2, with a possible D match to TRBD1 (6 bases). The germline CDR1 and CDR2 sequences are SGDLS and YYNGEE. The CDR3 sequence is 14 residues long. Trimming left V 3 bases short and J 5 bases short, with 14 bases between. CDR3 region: CASSAAGGLYGYTF. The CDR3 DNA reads TGTGCCAGCAGCGCGGCGGGGGGGCTTTATGGCTACACCTTC.

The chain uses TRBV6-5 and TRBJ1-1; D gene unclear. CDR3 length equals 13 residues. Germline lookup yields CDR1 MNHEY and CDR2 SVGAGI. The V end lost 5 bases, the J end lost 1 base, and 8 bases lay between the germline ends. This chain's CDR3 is CASSIRENTEAFF. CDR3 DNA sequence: TGTGCCAGCAGTATCCGGGAGAACACTGAAGCTTTCTTT.

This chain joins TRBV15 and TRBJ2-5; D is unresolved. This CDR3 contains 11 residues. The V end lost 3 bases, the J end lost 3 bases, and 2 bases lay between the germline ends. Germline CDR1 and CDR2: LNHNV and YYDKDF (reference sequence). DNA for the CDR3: TGTGCCACCAGCAGGGAAGAGACCCAGTACTTC. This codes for CATSREETQYF.

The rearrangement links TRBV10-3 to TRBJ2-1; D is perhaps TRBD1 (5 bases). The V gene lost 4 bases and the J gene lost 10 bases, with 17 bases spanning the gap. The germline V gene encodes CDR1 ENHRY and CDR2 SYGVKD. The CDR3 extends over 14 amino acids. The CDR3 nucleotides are TGTGCCATCAGTGGTGAAGCCCTGGGGCGGGAGCAGTTCTTC. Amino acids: CAISGEALGREQFF.

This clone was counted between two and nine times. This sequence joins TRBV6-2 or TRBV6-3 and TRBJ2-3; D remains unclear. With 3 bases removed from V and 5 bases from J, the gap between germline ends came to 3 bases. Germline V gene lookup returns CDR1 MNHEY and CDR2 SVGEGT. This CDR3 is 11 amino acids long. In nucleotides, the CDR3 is TGTGCCAGCAGTTATAGAGATACGCAGTATTTT. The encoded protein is CASSYRDTQYF.

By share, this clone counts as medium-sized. The CDR3 bases are TGTGCCAGCAGCTCGCCCGGCAATGAGCAGTTCTTC. It is translated as CASSSPGNEQFF. This chain uses TRBV7-3 with TRBJ2-1; D unresolved. This CDR3 has 12 amino acids. Germline assignment: CDR1 SGHTA and CDR2 FQGTGA. The ends were cut back, 4 bases at V and 6 bases at J, with 7 bases in the middle.

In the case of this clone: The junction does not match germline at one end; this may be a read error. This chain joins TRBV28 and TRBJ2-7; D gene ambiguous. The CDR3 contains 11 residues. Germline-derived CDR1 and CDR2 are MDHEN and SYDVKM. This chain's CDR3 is CASSSPYEQYF. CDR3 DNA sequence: TGTGCCAGCTCATCCCCCTACGAACAGTACTTC.